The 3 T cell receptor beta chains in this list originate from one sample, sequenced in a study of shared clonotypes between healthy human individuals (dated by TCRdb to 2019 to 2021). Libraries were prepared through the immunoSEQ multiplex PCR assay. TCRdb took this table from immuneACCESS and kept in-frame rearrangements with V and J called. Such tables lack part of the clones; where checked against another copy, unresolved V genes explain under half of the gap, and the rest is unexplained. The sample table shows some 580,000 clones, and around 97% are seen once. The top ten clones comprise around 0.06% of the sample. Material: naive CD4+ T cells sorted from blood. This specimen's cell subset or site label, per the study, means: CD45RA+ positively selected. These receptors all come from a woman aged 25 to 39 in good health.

CDR3 region: CASSPRQTTSPYEQYF. The DNA of the CDR3 is TGTGCCAGCAGTCCCCGACAGACCACATCCCCCTACGAGCAGTACTTC. The chain has TRBV5-4 and TRBJ2-7; TRBD1 is a possible D gene (5 bases). Germline CDR1 and CDR2: SGHNT and YYREEE (reference sequence). V was cut by 5 bases and J by 2 bases, with 20 bases left in between. The CDR3 contains 16 residues.

The CDR3 DNA follows: TGTGCCAGCAGTTCCGGGACGGACGGTTATGGCTACACCTTC. Protein: CASSSGTDGYGYTF. The chain couples TRBV7-9 to TRBJ1-2; tentative D call: TRBD1 (5 bases). The CDR3 runs 14 residues. CDR1 and CDR2 from the germline V gene are SEHNR and FQNEAQ (reference sequence). The V end was cut by 6 bases, the J end by 5 bases, with 16 bases between.

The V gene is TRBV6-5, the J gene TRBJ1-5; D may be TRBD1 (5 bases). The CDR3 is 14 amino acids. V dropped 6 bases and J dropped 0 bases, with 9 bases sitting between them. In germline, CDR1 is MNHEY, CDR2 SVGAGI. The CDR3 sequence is CASSSQASNQPQHF. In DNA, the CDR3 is TGTGCCAGCAGCTCACAGGCTAGCAATCAGCCCCAGCATTTT.